This T cell receptor (beta chain) is from a study of post-analysis software for immune sequencing data. Whole-study findings and limits: Elevated frequency relative to controls characterized four or five TRBV segments in patients, TRBV5-6, TRBV5-1 and TRBV20-1 among them.

This clonotype turned up a few times. Antigen: not known. Per the germline V gene, CDR1 is SGHTA and CDR2 is FQGNSA. The CDR3 consists of 14 residues. The V and J ends lost 2 bases and 11 bases respectively, with 18 bases between them. The authors incorporated unique molecular identifiers into the TCR beta cDNA libraries. TCRdb passed the PCR reads through MiXCR, listing each CDR3 protein once. The table records a few hundred thousand distinct CDR3 sequences, approximately 37% of them present only once. The TCR was taken from a girl aged 2-10 years with multiple sclerosis. Sequencing was performed on blood. The chain has TRBV7-2 and TRBJ2-5; a possible D gene is TRBD2 (6 bases). Here the CDR3 reads CASSLIANPGEQYF. The CDR3 DNA is TGTGCCAGCAGCTTAATAGCCAATCCGGGGGAGCAGTACTTC.